Presented here are 24 T cell receptor beta chains from one specimen sequenced in a study of CD8 T cells in Susac syndrome. RNA amounts of about 0.5 to 1 ug underwent reverse transcription with random hexamers. TCRdb analysed the immunoSEQ multiplex PCR reads with MiXCR anew, one entry per CDR3 protein. The table has about 120,000 distinct CDR3 sequences, just under 95% seen once; the top ten hold 0.093%. The sequenced material came from CD4+ T cells from PBMCs. Receptors were obtained from a human donor with multiple sclerosis.

The chain couples TRBV11-3 to TRBJ2-1, with D uncertain. The CDR3 is made up of 12 amino acids. The V end was cut by 0 bases, the J end by 8 bases, with 5 bases between. Germline values: CDR1 SGHNT, CDR2 YENEEA. CDR3 region: CASSLDRDEQFF. The DNA for the CDR3 is TGTGCCAGCAGCTTAGATCGGGATGAGCAGTTCTTC.

This chain uses TRBV19 with TRBJ2-2; D remains ambiguous. The germline V gene encodes CDR1 LNHDA and CDR2 SQIVND (reference sequence). V was cut by 5 bases and J by 2 bases, with 18 bases left in between. The CDR3 runs to 17 residues. CDR3 protein: CASSPREGSPNTGELFF. DNA for the CDR3: TGTGCCAGTAGTCCTCGAGAAGGAAGCCCTAACACCGGGGAGCTGTTTTTT.

The V gene is TRBV5-6, the J gene TRBJ2-7; D not resolved. With 1 base removed from V and 2 bases from J, the gap between germline ends came to 16 bases. The CDR3 loop spans 16 amino acids. The germline gives CDR1 SGHDT, CDR2 YYEEEE. CDR3 DNA: TGTGCCAGCAGCTTGTCCGTGGGTTACACAGCCTACGAGCAGTACTTC. This sequence encodes CASSLSVGYTAYEQYF. Drawing the rest from reference TRBV5-6 and TRBJ2-7, the complete variable domain is DAGVTQSPTHLIKTRGQQVTLRCSPKSGHDTVSWYQQALGQGPQFIFQYYEEEERQRGNFPDRFSGHQFPNYSSELNVNALLLGDSALYLCASSLSVGYTAYEQYFGPGTRLTVT.

The genes are TRBV10-3 and TRBJ2-2; D may be TRBD2 (5 bases). The CDR3 consists of 14 residues. The V gene lost 2 bases and the J gene lost 6 bases, with 10 bases spanning the gap. Germline V gene lookup returns CDR1 ENHRY and CDR2 SYGVKD. The DNA of the CDR3 is TGTGCCATCAGTGAGGGACTGAGCGCCGGGGAGCTGTTTTTT. This sequence encodes CAISEGLSAGELFF.

The genes are TRBV20-1 and TRBJ1-2, with D possibly TRBD1 on 5 matching bases. V lost 6 bases and J lost 7, with 15 bases in between. CDR1 and CDR2 (germline): DFQATT, SNEGSKA (reference sequence). This CDR3 contains 12 residues. Here the CDR3 reads CSADMGPPGYTF. The CDR3 DNA reads as TGCAGTGCCGACATGGGGCCGCCTGGCTACACCTTC.

The chain joins TRBV7-8 to TRBJ2-3, with 9 bases identical to TRBD2. The CDR3 is 18 amino acids. Germline lookup yields CDR1 SGHVS and CDR2 FQNEAQ. V was clipped by 4 bases and J by 1 base; unmatched bases: 12. For the CDR3, the DNA is TGTGCCAGCAGCTCTTCTCGGGCGGGGGGGCGCGGCACAGATACGCAGTATTTT. Translated: CASSSSRAGGRGTDTQYF.

This chain links TRBV7-3 with TRBJ1-1; D call uncertain. Germline assignment: CDR1 SGHTA and CDR2 FQGTGA. The CDR3 is made up of 14 amino acids. The ends were cut back, 0 bases at V and 1 base at J, with 6 bases in the middle. CDR3 region: CASSLTPGNTEAFF. The CDR3 region has the DNA TGTGCCAGCAGCTTAACACCGGGGAACACTGAAGCTTTCTTT.

The chain links TRBV19 to TRBJ2-1; TRBD1 matches 10 bases. Germline lookup yields CDR1 LNHDA and CDR2 SQIVND (reference sequence). The CDR3 spans 14 residues. With V trimmed by 6 bases and J by 9 bases, 8 bases remained unmatched. The CDR3 bases are TGTGCCAGTAGCTCTCCGGGACAGGGGACTGAGCAGTTCTTC. Its translation is CASSSPGQGTEQFF.

The genes are TRBV6-5 and TRBJ2-5; TRBD1 matches 7 bases. Trimming took 5 bases from V and 5 from J; bases not matched to a gene: 5. Looked up from germline, CDR1 is MNHEY and CDR2 is SVGAGI. This CDR3 spans 13 amino acids. CDR3 loop: CASSRQGLETQYF. CDR3 DNA: TGTGCCAGCAGTCGACAGGGTTTGGAGACCCAGTACTTC.

This chain connects TRBV9 to TRBJ1-2; D is undetermined. Germline lookup yields CDR1 SGDLS and CDR2 YYNGEE. V lost 4 bases and J lost 7, with 17 bases in between. The CDR3 covers 14 residues. This chain's CDR3 is CASSPRVARGGYTF. The CDR3 DNA follows: TGTGCCAGCAGCCCTCGGGTTGCCAGAGGTGGCTACACCTTC.

The rearrangement uses TRBV5-1 and TRBJ2-7; no definite D call. The CDR3 covers 11 residues. The V end was cut by 4 bases, the J end by 4 bases, with 6 bases between. In germline, CDR1 is SGHRS, CDR2 YFSETQ. This CDR3 reads CASSAHYEQYF. CDR3 bases: TGCGCCAGCAGCGCCCATTACGAGCAGTACTTC.

V is TRBV6-1 and J is TRBJ2-7; D possibly corresponds to TRBD1 (5 bases). V shed 7 bases and J shed 2 bases, with 21 bases lying between them. This CDR3 spans 16 amino acids. Germline lookup yields CDR1 MNHNS and CDR2 SASEGT. CDR3 amino acids: CASIPGADLNTYEQYF. The CDR3 DNA reads TGTGCCAGCATACCTGGGGCCGATCTTAATACCTACGAGCAGTACTTC.

V gene TRBV4-1 combines with J gene TRBJ1-1, with D hard to call. V shed 1 base and J shed 1 base, with 13 bases lying between them. There are 16 residues in the CDR3. Per germline, CDR1 MGHRA and CDR2 YSYEKL. CDR3 coding DNA: TGCGCCAGCAGCCAAGGTATAAAGCCTTCGAACACTGAAGCTTTCTTT. Its translation: CASSQGIKPSNTEAFF.

The V call is TRBV4-3, the J call TRBJ1-5; D not resolved. The germline CDR1 and CDR2 sequences are LGHNA and YSLEER. This CDR3 is built from 15 residues. V lost 0 bases, J lost 5 bases, and 11 bases lay in between. The CDR3 coding sequence is TGCGCCAGCAGCCAAGATCATACGGGATATCAGCCCCAGCATTTT. It codes for CASSQDHTGYQPQHF.

This chain connects TRBV27 to TRBJ1-1, with D perhaps matching TRBD1 (5 bases). CDR3 length: 15 residues. V gave up 7 bases and J gave up 1 base, with 16 bases separating them. Germline V gene data show CDR1 as MNHEY and CDR2 as SMNVEV (reference sequence). CDR3 DNA: TGTGCCAGCAATACCTACCGGGGGTCGAACACTGAAGCTTTCTTT. Its translation is CASNTYRGSNTEAFF.

The chain carries TRBV6-2 or TRBV6-3 and TRBJ1-2, with D perhaps matching TRBD1 (5 bases). The ends were cut back, 5 bases at V and 3 bases at J, with 13 bases in the middle. This CDR3 spans 14 amino acids. CDR1 and CDR2 (germline): MNHEY, SVGEGT. The CDR3 region has the DNA TGTGCCAGCAGTCGAACAACAGGTGACTATGGCTACACCTTC. Its translation is CASSRTTGDYGYTF.

V is TRBV24-1 and J is TRBJ2-5, with no clear D. CDR3 size: 13 residues. CDR1 is KGHDR, CDR2 SFDVKD, per germline. Trimming shortened V by 5 bases and J by 2 bases, and 8 bases separated the two germline ends. The DNA of the CDR3 is TGTGCCACCAGTGGGGTCCGGCAAGAGACCCAGTACTTC. It encodes CATSGVRQETQYF.

The CDR3 DNA follows: TGCAGTGCTAGAGAGGTTAGGGCTAGCGGGGCCCCAGATACGCAGTATTTT. It specifies CSAREVRASGAPDTQYF. V usage is TRBV20-1 and J usage is TRBJ2-3; 9 nucleotides agree with TRBD2. Trimming cost V 0 bases and J 4 bases; bases outside gene matches: 11. The CDR3 sequence is 17 residues long. In germline, CDR1 is DFQATT, CDR2 SNEGSKA (reference sequence).

This sequence joins TRBV10-2 and TRBJ2-2, with D uncertain. The CDR3 has 11 residues. V lost 8 bases, J lost 3 bases, and 4 bases lay in between. Germline V lookup: CDR1 WSHSY, CDR2 SAAADI. The CDR3 loop is CASVDTGELFF. In DNA, the CDR3 is TGCGCCAGCGTGGACACCGGGGAGCTGTTTTTT.

The chain couples TRBV12-3 or TRBV12-4 to TRBJ2-7, with D possibly TRBD2 on 5 matching bases. V dropped 7 bases and J dropped 9 bases, with 16 bases sitting between them. The CDR3 runs to 12 residues. DNA of the CDR3: TGTGCCAGCACCCCAACCGGAGAGGGGCAGTACTTC. This sequence encodes CASTPTGEGQYF.

Only a few counts were recorded for this clonotype. The J gene is TRBJ1-5, the V gene TRBV6-6, with D possibly TRBD1 on 5 matching bases. CDR3 length equals 13 residues. V was trimmed by 4 bases and J by 3 bases, leaving 7 bases between them. Germline-derived CDR1 and CDR2 are MNHNY and SVGAGI (reference sequence). The CDR3 DNA follows: TGTGCCAGCAGTTGGACAAACAATCAGCCCCAGCATTTT. It codes for CASSWTNNQPQHF.

The CDR3 DNA sequence: TGTGCCAGCAGCGCCCCCGGGACTAGGAGGAATGAGCAGTTCTTC. This gives the protein CASSAPGTRRNEQFF. This sequence joins TRBV9 and TRBJ2-1; the match to TRBD2 covers 8 bases. Germline assignment: CDR1 SGDLS and CDR2 YYNGEE. The junction had 9 bases not matched to a gene; V was cut back by 3 bases and J by 7 bases. The CDR3 consists of 15 residues. Full variable domain (missing parts from reference TRBV9 and TRBJ2-1): DSGVTQTPKHLITATGQRVTLRCSPRSGDLSVYWYQQSLDQGLQFLIQYYNGEERAKGNILERFSAQQFPDLHSELNLSSLELGDSALYFCASSAPGTRRNEQFFGPGTRLTVL.

This clonotype was recorded only once. The chain combines TRBV29-1 with TRBJ2-4; D tentatively fits TRBD1 or TRBD2 (6 bases each). The CDR3 totals 17 residues. The germline V gene encodes CDR1 SQVTM and CDR2 ANQGSEA. V was cut by 5 bases and J by 6 bases, with 26 bases left in between. CDR3 DNA sequence: TGCAGCGTTCTAATGGGTGGGGGGACATCGGTCCCAAACATTCAGTACTTC. This encodes CSVLMGGGTSVPNIQYF.

V is TRBV2 and J is TRBJ2-5; no clear D. The CDR3 sequence is 13 residues long. The V gene lost 7 bases and the J gene lost 2 bases, with 11 bases spanning the gap. Germline lookup yields CDR1 SNHLY and CDR2 FYNNEI. This chain's CDR3 is CASISDGQETQYF. The CDR3 coding sequence is TGTGCCAGCATAAGCGACGGACAAGAGACCCAGTACTTC.